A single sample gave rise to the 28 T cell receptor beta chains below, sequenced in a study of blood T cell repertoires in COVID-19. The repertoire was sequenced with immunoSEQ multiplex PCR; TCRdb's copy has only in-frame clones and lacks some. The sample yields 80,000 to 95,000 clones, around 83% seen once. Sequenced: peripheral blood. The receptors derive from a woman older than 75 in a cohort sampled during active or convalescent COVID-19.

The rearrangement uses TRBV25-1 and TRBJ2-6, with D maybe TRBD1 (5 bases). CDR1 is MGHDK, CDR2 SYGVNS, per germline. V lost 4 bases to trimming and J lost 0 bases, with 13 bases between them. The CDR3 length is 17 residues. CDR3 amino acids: CASSGQLGTSGANVLTF. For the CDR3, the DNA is TGTGCCAGCAGTGGACAGTTAGGCACCTCTGGGGCCAACGTCCTGACTTTC.

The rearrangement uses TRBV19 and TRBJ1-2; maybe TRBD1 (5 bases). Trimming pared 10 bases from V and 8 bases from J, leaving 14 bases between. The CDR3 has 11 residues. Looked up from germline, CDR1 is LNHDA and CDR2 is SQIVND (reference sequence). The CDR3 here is CAILGGVGYTF. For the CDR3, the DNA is TGTGCCATCCTGGGGGGAGTAGGCTACACCTTC. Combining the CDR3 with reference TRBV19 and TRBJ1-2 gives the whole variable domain DGGITQSPKYLFRKEGQNVTLSCEQNLNHDAMYWYRQDPGQGLRLIYYSQIVNDFQKGDIAEGYSVSREKKESFPLTVTSAQKNPTAFYLCAILGGVGYTFGSGTRLTVV.

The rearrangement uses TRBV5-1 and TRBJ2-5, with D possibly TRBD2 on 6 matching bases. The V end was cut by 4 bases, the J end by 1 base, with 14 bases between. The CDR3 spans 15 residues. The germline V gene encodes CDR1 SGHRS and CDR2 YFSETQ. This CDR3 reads CASSESFSGQETQYF. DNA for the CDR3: TGCGCCAGCAGCGAGAGCTTTAGCGGCCAAGAGACCCAGTACTTC.

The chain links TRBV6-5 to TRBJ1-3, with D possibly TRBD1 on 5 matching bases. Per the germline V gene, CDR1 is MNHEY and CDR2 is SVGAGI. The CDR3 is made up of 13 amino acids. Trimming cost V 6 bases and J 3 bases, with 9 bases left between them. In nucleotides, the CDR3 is TGTGCCAGCAGGGGCCAGGGTGGAAACACCATATATTTT. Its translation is CASRGQGGNTIYF.

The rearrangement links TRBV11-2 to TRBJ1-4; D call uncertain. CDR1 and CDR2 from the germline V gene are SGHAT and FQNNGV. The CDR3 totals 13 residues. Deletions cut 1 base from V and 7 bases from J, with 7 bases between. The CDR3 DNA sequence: TGTGCCAGCAGCTTAGGCTCCGGTGAAAAACTGTTTTTT. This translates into CASSLGSGEKLFF.

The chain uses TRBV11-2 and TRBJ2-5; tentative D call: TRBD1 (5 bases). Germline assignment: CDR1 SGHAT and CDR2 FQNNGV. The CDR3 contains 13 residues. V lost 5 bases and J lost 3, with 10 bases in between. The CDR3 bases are TGTGCCAGCAGCATGGGGCTGGAAGAGACCCAGTACTTC. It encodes CASSMGLEETQYF.

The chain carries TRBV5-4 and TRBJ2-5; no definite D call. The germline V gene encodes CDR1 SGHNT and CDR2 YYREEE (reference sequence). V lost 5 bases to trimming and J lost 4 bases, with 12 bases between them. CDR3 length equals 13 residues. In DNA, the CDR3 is TGTGCCAGCAGTCAGGTGGTAGGAGAGACCCAGTACTTC. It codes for CASSQVVGETQYF.

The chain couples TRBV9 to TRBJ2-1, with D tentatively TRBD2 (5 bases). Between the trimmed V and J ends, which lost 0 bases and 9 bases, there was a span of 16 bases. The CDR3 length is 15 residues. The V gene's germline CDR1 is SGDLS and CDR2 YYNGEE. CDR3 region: CASSVEVASRSEQFF. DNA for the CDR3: TGTGCCAGCAGCGTAGAAGTAGCGTCACGGAGTGAGCAGTTCTTC.

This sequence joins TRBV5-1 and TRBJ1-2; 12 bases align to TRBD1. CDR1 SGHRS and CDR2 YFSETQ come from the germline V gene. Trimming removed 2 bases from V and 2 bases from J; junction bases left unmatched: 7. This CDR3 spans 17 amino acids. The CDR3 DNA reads TGCGCCAGCAGCTTATCAACCGGGACAGGGGGCAACTATGGCTACACCTTC. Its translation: CASSLSTGTGGNYGYTF.

This CDR3 is CASSLRPGHQEKVEQYF. The CDR3 nucleotides read TGTGCCAGCAGTTTACGTCCGGGACACCAAGAGAAGGTCGAGCAGTACTTC. The chain uses TRBV28 and TRBJ2-7; D perhaps matches TRBD1 (6 bases). The germline V and J ends were trimmed by 2 bases and 6 bases, with 23 bases remaining between them. The CDR3 is 17 residues long. Germline V gene data show CDR1 as MDHEN and CDR2 as SYDVKM.

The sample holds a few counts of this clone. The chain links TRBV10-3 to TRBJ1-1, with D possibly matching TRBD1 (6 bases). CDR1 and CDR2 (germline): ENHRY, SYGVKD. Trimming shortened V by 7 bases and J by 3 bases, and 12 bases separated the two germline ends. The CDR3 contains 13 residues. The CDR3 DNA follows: TGTGCCATCACATCTTCAGGGGACACTGAAGCTTTCTTT. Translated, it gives CAITSSGDTEAFF.

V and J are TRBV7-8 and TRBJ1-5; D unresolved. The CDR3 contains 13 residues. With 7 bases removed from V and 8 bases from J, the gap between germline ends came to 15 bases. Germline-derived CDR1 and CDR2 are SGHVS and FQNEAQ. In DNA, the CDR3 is TGTGCCAGCAACCTTCAGGCCTGGGAGCCCCAGCATTTT. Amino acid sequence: CASNLQAWEPQHF.

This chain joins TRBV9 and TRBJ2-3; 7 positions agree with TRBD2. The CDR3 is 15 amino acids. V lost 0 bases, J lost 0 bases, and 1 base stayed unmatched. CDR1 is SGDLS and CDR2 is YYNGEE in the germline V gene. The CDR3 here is CASSVAGGSTDTQYF. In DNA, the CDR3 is TGTGCCAGCAGCGTAGCGGGGGGAAGCACAGATACGCAGTATTTT. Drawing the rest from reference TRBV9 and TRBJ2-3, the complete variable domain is DSGVTQTPKHLITATGQRVTLRCSPRSGDLSVYWYQQSLDQGLQFLIQYYNGEERAKGNILERFSAQQFPDLHSELNLSSLELGDSALYFCASSVAGGSTDTQYFGPGTRLTVL.

Here the CDR3 DNA reads TGTGCCAGCAGCCCGGGGGGACAGGGGGCACGCAATCAGCCCCAGCATTTT. Translated: CASSPGGQGARNQPQHF. The chain recombines TRBV11-2 with TRBJ1-5, with 12 bases lining up with TRBD1. The CDR3 contains 17 residues. The V gene's germline CDR1 is SGHAT and CDR2 FQNNGV. With V trimmed by 5 bases and J by 2 bases, 7 bases remained unmatched.

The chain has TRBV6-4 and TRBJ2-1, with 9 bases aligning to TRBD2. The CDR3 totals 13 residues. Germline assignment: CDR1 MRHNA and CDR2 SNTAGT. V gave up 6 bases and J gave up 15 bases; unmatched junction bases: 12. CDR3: CASSKQPGLAPFF. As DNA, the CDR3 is TGTGCCAGCAGCAAGCAGCCGGGACTAGCCCCGTTCTTC.

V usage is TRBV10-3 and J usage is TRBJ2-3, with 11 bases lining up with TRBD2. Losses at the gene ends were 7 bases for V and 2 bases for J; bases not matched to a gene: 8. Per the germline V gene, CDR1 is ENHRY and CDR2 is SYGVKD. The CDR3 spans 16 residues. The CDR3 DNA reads TGTGCCATCACCCCGACTAGCGGGGAGACCACAGATACGCAGTATTTT. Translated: CAITPTSGETTDTQYF.

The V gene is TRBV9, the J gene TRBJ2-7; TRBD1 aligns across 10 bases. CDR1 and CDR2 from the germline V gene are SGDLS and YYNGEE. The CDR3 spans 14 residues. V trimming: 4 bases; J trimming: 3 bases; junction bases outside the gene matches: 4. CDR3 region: CASSRDRGFYEQYF. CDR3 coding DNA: TGTGCCAGCAGCCGGGACAGGGGTTTCTACGAGCAGTACTTC.

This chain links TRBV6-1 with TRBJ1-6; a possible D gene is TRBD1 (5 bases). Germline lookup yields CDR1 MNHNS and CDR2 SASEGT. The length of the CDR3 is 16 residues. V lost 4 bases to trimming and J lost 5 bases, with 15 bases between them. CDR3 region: CASSALGGGNNSPLHF. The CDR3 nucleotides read TGTGCCAGCAGTGCTTTGGGGGGAGGGAATAATTCACCCCTCCACTTT.

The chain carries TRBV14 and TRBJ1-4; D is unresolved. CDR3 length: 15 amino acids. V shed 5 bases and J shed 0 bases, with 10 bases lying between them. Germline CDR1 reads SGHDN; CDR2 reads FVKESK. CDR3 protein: CASSWATATNEKLFF. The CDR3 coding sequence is TGTGCCAGCAGCTGGGCCACCGCAACTAATGAAAAACTGTTTTTT.

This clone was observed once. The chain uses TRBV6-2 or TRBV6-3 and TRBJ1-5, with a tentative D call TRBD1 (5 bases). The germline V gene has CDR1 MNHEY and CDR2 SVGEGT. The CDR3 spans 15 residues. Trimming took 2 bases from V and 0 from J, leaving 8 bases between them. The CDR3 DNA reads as TGTGCCAGCAGTTACGCAGGGTATAGCAATCAGCCCCAGCATTTT. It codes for CASSYAGYSNQPQHF.

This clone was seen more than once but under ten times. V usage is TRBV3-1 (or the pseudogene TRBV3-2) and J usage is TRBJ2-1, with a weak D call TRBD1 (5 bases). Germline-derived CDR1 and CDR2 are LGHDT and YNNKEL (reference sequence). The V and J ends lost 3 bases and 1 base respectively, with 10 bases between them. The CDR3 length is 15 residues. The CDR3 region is CASSQAGISYNEQFF. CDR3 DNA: TGTGCCAGCAGCCAGGCAGGGATTTCCTACAATGAGCAGTTCTTC.

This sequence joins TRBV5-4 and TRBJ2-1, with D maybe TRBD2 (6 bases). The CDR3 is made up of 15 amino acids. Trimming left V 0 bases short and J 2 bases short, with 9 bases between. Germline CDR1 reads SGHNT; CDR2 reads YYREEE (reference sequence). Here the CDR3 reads CASSLVGGAYNEQFF. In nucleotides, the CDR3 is TGTGCCAGCAGCTTGGTTGGAGGGGCCTACAATGAGCAGTTCTTC.

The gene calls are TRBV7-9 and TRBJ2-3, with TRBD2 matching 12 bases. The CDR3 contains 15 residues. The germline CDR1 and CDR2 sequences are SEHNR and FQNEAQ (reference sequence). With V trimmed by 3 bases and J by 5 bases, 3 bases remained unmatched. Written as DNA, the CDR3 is TGTGCCAGCAGCTTCGGGACTAGCGGGCTAGATACGCAGTATTTT. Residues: CASSFGTSGLDTQYF.

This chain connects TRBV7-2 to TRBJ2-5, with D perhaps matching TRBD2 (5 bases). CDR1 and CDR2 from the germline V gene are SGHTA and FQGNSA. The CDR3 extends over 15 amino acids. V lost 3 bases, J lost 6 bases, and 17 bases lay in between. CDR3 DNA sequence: TGTGCCAGCAGCTTGGGAGCGTTATTATTGAAGACCCAGTACTTC. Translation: CASSLGALLLKTQYF.

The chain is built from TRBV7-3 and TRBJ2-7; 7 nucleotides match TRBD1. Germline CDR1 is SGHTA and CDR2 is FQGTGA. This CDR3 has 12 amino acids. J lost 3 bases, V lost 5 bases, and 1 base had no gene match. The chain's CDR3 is CASSRTGYEQYF. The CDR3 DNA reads TGTGCCAGCAGCCGGACAGGCTACGAGCAGTACTTC.

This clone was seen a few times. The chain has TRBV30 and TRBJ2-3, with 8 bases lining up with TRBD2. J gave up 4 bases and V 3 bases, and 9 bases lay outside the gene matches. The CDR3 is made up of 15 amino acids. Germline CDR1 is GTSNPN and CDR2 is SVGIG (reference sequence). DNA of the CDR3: TGTGCCTGGAGGGGGAGCGGGAGAGGTGCAGATACGCAGTATTTT. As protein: CAWRGSGRGADTQYF. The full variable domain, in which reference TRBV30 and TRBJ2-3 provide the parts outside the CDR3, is SQTIHQWPATLVQPVGSPLSLECTVEGTSNPNLYWYRQAAGRGLQLLFYSVGIGQISSEVPQNLSASRPQDRQFILSSKKLLLSDSGFYLCAWRGSGRGADTQYFGPGTRLTVL.

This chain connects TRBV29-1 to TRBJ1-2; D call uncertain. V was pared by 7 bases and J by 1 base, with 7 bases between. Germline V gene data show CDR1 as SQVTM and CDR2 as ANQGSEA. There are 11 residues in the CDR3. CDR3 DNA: TGCAGCGCCACAAGTAACTATGGCTACACCTTC. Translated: CSATSNYGYTF.

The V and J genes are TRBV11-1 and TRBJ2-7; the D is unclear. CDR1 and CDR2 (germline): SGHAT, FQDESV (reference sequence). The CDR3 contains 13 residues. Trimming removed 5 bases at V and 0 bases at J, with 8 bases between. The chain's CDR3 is CASSRTDSYEQYF. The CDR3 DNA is TGTGCCAGCAGCAGAACAGACTCCTACGAGCAGTACTTC.